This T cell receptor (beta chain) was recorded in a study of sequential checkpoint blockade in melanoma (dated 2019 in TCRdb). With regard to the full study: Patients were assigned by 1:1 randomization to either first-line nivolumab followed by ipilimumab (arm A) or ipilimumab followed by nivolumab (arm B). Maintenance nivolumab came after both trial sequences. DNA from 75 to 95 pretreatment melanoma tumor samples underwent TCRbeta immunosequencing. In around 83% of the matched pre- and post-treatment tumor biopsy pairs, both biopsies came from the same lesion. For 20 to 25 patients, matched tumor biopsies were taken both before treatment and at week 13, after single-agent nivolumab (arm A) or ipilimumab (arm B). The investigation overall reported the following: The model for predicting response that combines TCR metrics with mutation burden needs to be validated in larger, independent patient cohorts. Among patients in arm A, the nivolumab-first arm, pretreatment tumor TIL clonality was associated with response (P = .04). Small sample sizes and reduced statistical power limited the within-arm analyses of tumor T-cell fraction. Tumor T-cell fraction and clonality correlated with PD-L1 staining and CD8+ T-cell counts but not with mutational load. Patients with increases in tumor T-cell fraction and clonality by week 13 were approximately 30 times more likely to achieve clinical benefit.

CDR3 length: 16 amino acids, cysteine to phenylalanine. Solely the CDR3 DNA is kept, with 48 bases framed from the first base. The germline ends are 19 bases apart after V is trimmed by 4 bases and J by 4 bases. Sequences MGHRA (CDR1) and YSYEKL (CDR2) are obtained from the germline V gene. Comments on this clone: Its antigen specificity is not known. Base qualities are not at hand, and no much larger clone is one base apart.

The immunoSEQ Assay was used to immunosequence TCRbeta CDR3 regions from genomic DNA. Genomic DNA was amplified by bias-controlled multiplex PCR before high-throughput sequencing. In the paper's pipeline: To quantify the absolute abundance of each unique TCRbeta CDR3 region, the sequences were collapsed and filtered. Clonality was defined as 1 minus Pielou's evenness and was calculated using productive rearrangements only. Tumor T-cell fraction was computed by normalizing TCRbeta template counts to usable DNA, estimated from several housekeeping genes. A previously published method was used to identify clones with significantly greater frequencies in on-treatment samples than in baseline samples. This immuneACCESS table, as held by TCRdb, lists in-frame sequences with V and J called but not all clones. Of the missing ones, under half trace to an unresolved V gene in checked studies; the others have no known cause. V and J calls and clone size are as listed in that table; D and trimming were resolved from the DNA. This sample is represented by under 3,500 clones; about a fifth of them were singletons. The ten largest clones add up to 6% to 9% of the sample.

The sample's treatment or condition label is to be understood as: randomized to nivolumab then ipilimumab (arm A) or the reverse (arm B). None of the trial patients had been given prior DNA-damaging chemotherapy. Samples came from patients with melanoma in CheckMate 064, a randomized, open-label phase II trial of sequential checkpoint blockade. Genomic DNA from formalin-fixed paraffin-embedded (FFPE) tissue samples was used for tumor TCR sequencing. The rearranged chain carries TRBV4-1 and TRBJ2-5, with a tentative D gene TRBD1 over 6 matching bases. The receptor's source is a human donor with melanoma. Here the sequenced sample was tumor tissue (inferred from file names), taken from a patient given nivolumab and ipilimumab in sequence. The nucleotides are TGCGCCAGCAGCCGAGCCGAAACAGGGCGGGCAGAGACCCAGTACTTC. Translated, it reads CASSRAETGRAETQYF.